The 22 T cell receptor beta chains in this list originate from one sample, sequenced in a study of T cell responses to AZD1222 COVID-19 vaccine. Clones were read by immunoSEQ multiplex PCR, and TCRdb kept only the in-frame ones, dropping some. This sample yields some 130,000 clones, of which over 75% are seen a single time; approximately 1.6% belongs to the top ten. The source was peripheral blood, collected on day 0 of AZD1222 vaccination. Source of these receptors: an adult in good health.

This rearrangement joins TRBV27 to TRBJ2-2, with unresolved D. This CDR3 comprises 15 residues. V gave up 1 base and J gave up 2 bases, with 8 bases separating them. CDR1 is MNHEY and CDR2 is SMNVEV in the germline V gene (reference sequence). The CDR3 nucleotides are TGTGCCAGCAGTTTATTGGCAGGCAACACCGGGGAGCTGTTTTTT. This encodes CASSLLAGNTGELFF.

CDR3 coding DNA: TGTGCCAGCAGCGTAGCAACCGGGACTAGCGGGAACTCTGGGGCCAACGTCCTGACTTTC. Its protein product is CASSVATGTSGNSGANVLTF. V is TRBV9 and J is TRBJ2-6; 13 bases align to TRBD2. J was trimmed by 0 bases and V by 0 bases; bases with no gene match: 6. The CDR3 covers 20 residues. Germline V gene sequence: CDR1 SGDLS, CDR2 YYNGEE. The full variable domain, with the rest looked up from reference TRBV9 and TRBJ2-6, is DSGVTQTPKHLITATGQRVTLRCSPRSGDLSVYWYQQSLDQGLQFLIQYYNGEERAKGNILERFSAQQFPDLHSELNLSSLELGDSALYFCASSVATGTSGNSGANVLTFGAGSRLTVL.

The chain links TRBV9 to TRBJ2-1; 7 bases line up with TRBD1. The CDR3 extends over 14 amino acids. Trimming took 4 bases from V and 9 from J; bases not matched to a gene: 10. The germline CDR1 and CDR2 sequences are SGDLS and YYNGEE. The CDR3 sequence: CASSTGTVTGEQFF. CDR3 DNA: TGTGCCAGCAGCACCGGGACAGTGACGGGTGAGCAGTTCTTC.

This clone was seen many times. The J gene is TRBJ2-5, the V gene TRBV5-1; D could derive from TRBD1 or TRBD2 (7 bases each). V lost 4 bases to trimming and J lost 0 bases, with 13 bases between them. In germline, CDR1 is SGHRS, CDR2 YFSETQ. The CDR3 covers 15 residues. The CDR3 spells CASSPTGRDQETQYF. The DNA for the CDR3 is TGCGCCAGCAGCCCGACAGGGAGGGACCAAGAGACCCAGTACTTC.

The V call is TRBV7-2, the J call TRBJ2-2; D is unresolved. V was cut by 3 bases and J by 6 bases, with 20 bases left in between. CDR3 size: 17 residues. Germline-derived CDR1 and CDR2 are SGHTA and FQGNSA. In nucleotides, the CDR3 is TGTGCCAGCAGCTTTACAATTAGACTCGCCAAGCCCGGGGAGCTGTTTTTT. It encodes CASSFTIRLAKPGELFF. Full variable domain (outside the CDR3, taken from reference TRBV7-2 and TRBJ2-2): GAGVSQSPSNKVTEKGKDVELRCDPISGHTALYWYRQSLGQGLEFLIYFQGNSAPDKSGLPSDRFSAERTGGSVSTLTIQRTQQEDSAVYLCASSFTIRLAKPGELFFGEGSRLTVL.

The chain links TRBV30 to TRBJ1-4; 8 nucleotides align to TRBD1. From germline, CDR1 is GTSNPN and CDR2 SVGIG (reference sequence). The CDR3 extends over 14 amino acids. Trimming removed 5 bases from V and 1 base from J; junction bases left unmatched: 3. The CDR3 sequence is CAWGQGLTNEKLFF. The DNA for the CDR3 is TGTGCCTGGGGACAGGGTTTAACTAATGAAAAACTGTTTTTT.

The chain has TRBV28 and TRBJ1-3, with D tentatively TRBD1 (5 bases). Germline CDR1 MDHEN, CDR2 SYDVKM. With 3 bases removed from V and 0 bases from J, the gap between germline ends came to 9 bases. The CDR3 is 15 residues long. Here the CDR3 reads CASSFGALSGNTIYF. The CDR3 DNA reads as TGTGCCAGCAGTTTTGGGGCCCTCTCTGGAAACACCATATATTTT.

The J gene is TRBJ2-7, the V gene TRBV21-1; TRBD1, the D gene given by the table, was not confirmed from the DNA. TRBV21-1 has pseudogene status. CDR3 length: 16 residues. The CDR3 DNA is TGTGCCAGCAAAAGCGCCGACAGGGGGAGCTACTACGAGCAGTACTTC. Protein product: CASKSADRGSYYEQYF.

This rearrangement joins TRBV30 to TRBJ1-2; D ambiguous. The CDR3 contains 14 residues. From germline, CDR1 is GTSNPN and CDR2 SVGIG (reference sequence). The V end was cut by 1 base, the J end by 1 base, with 10 bases between. The CDR3 reads CAWSGSRLNYGYTF. The DNA of the CDR3 is TGTGCCTGGAGTGGGAGTCGACTTAACTATGGCTACACCTTC.

CDR3 sequence (DNA): TGTGCCAGCAGCTTCTCCTCCCCCACGACGGAGGAGCAGTACTTC. Its protein is CASSFSSPTTEEQYF. The chain couples TRBV11-2 to TRBJ2-7; no reliable D call. The germline V and J ends were trimmed by 3 bases and 7 bases, with 19 bases remaining between them. Germline assignment: CDR1 SGHAT and CDR2 FQNNGV. The CDR3 has 15 residues.

V is TRBV10-3 and J is TRBJ1-1, with 7 bases matching TRBD1. Germline loops: CDR1 ENHRY, CDR2 SYGVKD. The CDR3 is 14 amino acids. V shed 3 bases and J 4 bases; nucleotides not matched to a gene: 5. The CDR3 spells CAISERQGGTEAFF. CDR3 sequence (DNA): TGTGCCATCAGTGAACGGCAGGGGGGCACTGAAGCTTTCTTT.

The chain is built from TRBV30 and TRBJ1-5; a weak D match, TRBD1 (5 bases). Trimming shortened V by 2 bases and J by 0 bases, and 11 bases separated the two germline ends. Germline loops: CDR1 GTSNPN, CDR2 SVGIG (reference sequence). This CDR3 contains 15 residues. The CDR3 bases are TGTGCCTGGAGTACGGGGGTTGATAGCAATCAGCCCCAGCATTTT. Protein sequence: CAWSTGVDSNQPQHF.

The V call is TRBV5-6, the J call TRBJ2-1; tentatively, D is TRBD1 (5 bases). The ends were cut back, 0 bases at V and 8 bases at J, with 9 bases in the middle. The length of the CDR3 is 13 residues. In germline, CDR1 is SGHDT, CDR2 YYEEEE. CDR3: CASSLGRAYEQFF. CDR3 nucleotide sequence: TGTGCCAGCAGCTTGGGCAGGGCTTATGAGCAGTTCTTC.

This rearrangement joins TRBV5-4 to TRBJ2-1, with 14 bases matching TRBD2. The CDR3 runs to 16 residues. Looked up from germline, CDR1 is SGHNT and CDR2 is YYREEE (reference sequence). V shed 5 bases and J 7 bases; nucleotides not matched to a gene: 8. In DNA, the CDR3 is TGTGCCAGCAGGGGTTCCGGGACTAGCGGGAGAAATGAGCAGTTCTTC. Its protein is CASRGSGTSGRNEQFF. Together with reference TRBV5-4 and TRBJ2-1, the CDR3 gives the full variable domain: ETGVTQSPTHLIKTRGQQVTLRCSSQSGHNTVSWYQQALGQGPQFIFQYYREEENGRGNFPPRFSGLQFPNYSSELNVNALELDDSALYLCASRGSGTSGRNEQFFGPGTRLTVL.

A single count supports this clone. V is TRBV3-1 (or the pseudogene TRBV3-2) and J is TRBJ1-3; 9 bases are shared with TRBD1. Per the germline V gene, CDR1 is LGHDT and CDR2 is YNNKEL (reference sequence). V was clipped by 6 bases and J by 2 bases; unmatched bases: 5. The CDR3 consists of 15 residues. Written as DNA, the CDR3 is TGTGCCAGCAGTGTTACAGGGGGCCCTGGAAACACCATATATTTT. Translation gives CASSVTGGPGNTIYF.

V and J are TRBV10-1 and TRBJ2-1, with D uncertain. This CDR3 region has 13 residues. V was shortened by 5 bases and J by 8 bases, with 13 bases between the two germline ends. Germline values: CDR1 WNHNN, CDR2 SYGVQD (reference sequence). The CDR3 spells CASSSPDADEQFF. The CDR3 DNA follows: TGCGCCAGCAGTTCCCCAGATGCCGATGAGCAGTTCTTC.

This chain uses TRBV6-2 or TRBV6-3 with TRBJ1-2; D possibly corresponds to TRBD1 (6 bases). V dropped 0 bases and J dropped 4 bases, with 15 bases sitting between them. Germline lookup yields CDR1 MNHEY and CDR2 SVGEGT. The CDR3 totals 16 residues. The CDR3 here is CASSYSGGLWPYGYTF. In nucleotides, the CDR3 is TGTGCCAGCAGTTACTCGGGGGGCCTTTGGCCCTATGGCTACACCTTC.

The chain links TRBV13 to TRBJ1-2; D is unresolved. The CDR3 consists of 17 residues. Looked up from germline, CDR1 is PRHDT and CDR2 is FYEKMQ (reference sequence). V was shortened by 0 bases and J by 3 bases, with 17 bases between the two germline ends. This CDR3 is CASSLGPGPTRDYGYTF. The DNA for the CDR3 is TGTGCCAGCAGCTTAGGCCCAGGACCGACGAGGGACTATGGCTACACCTTC.

There are a few counts of this clone. This chain links TRBV3-1 (or the pseudogene TRBV3-2) with TRBJ2-3, with 11 bases lining up with TRBD2. V gave up 4 bases and J gave up 5 bases; unmatched junction bases: 8. The CDR3 extends over 16 amino acids. Per the germline V gene, CDR1 is LGHDT and CDR2 is YNNKEL (reference sequence). Here the CDR3 reads CASSRPLAGVGDTQYF. CDR3 coding DNA: TGTGCCAGCAGCCGCCCACTAGCGGGAGTAGGAGATACGCAGTATTTT.

This chain uses TRBV9 with TRBJ1-2, with TRBD1 as a possible D gene (6 bases). Germline V CDR1 and CDR2: SGDLS, YYNGEE. The CDR3 has 18 residues. V lost 3 bases to trimming and J lost 0 bases, with 21 bases between them. CDR3 bases: TGTGCCAGCAGCGACCCCACCTTCACAGGGTTCCCTAACTATGGCTACACCTTC. This gives the protein CASSDPTFTGFPNYGYTF. The variable domain in full, with the rest retrieved from reference TRBV9 and TRBJ1-2, is DSGVTQTPKHLITATGQRVTLRCSPRSGDLSVYWYQQSLDQGLQFLIQYYNGEERAKGNILERFSAQQFPDLHSELNLSSLELGDSALYFCASSDPTFTGFPNYGYTFGSGTRLTVV.

The CDR3 loop is CASSSEARGLAGRDTQYF. For the CDR3, the DNA is TGTGCCAGCAGCTCCGAAGCTAGGGGACTAGCGGGAAGAGATACGCAGTATTTT. V usage is TRBV7-9 and J usage is TRBJ2-3, with 13 bases fitting TRBD2. Trimming cost V 4 bases and J 5 bases; bases outside gene matches: 12. CDR1 is SEHNR, CDR2 FQNEAQ, per germline (reference sequence). The CDR3 covers 18 residues. Looking up the rest from reference TRBV7-9 and TRBJ2-3 gives the full variable domain: DTGVSQNPRHKITKRGQNVTFRCDPISEHNRLYWYRQTLGQGPEFLTYFQNEAQLEKSRLLSDRFSAERPKGSFSTLEIQRTEQGDSAMYLCASSSEARGLAGRDTQYFGPGTRLTVL.

The J gene is TRBJ2-5, the V gene TRBV9; 10 bases line up with TRBD2. The length of the CDR3 is 15 residues. The J segment lost 13 bases and the V segment lost 7 bases, leaving 19 bases of the junction unmatched. The germline V gene has CDR1 SGDLS and CDR2 YYNGEE. The CDR3 protein is CASSAERGGTFHPYF. The CDR3 coding sequence is TGTGCCAGCTCCGCTGAGCGGGGGGGCACGTTTCATCCGTACTTC.